The sequence of this TCR beta chain was determined in a study of T-cell memory formation after mild COVID-19. Using constant-segment primers, 5'RACE produced TCR alpha and TCR beta cDNA libraries carrying sample barcodes and UMIs. In TCRdb, the 5' RACE reads were re-called with MiXCR into one record per CDR3 protein. This sample carries about 470,000 distinct CDR3 sequences, 20% to 30% of them seen once, and the ten largest clones take around 13%. In its sample, this clonotype was seen a few times. The antigen remains unidentified. Losses at the gene ends were 4 bases for V and 4 bases for J; bases not matched to a gene: 4. Germline V gene lookup returns CDR1 SNHLY and CDR2 FYNNEI. The CDR3 totals 15 residues. Study outcomes and limitations: Clones that contracted from day 15 to 85 were balanced CD4/CD8, while later expanders leaned CD4+. Several responding clones turned up in pre-infection memory, indicating that cross-reactive memory may have taken part.

This chain connects TRBV2 to TRBJ2-7; TRBD2 agrees at 13 bases. The TCR was taken from an adult woman who had mild COVID-19 (a few samples of this study predate the infection). Cell type and time point are not known. The sequenced sample consisted of PBMCs or a T cell subset sorted from them (not recorded which). The CDR3 DNA follows: TGTGCCAGCAGTGGGACGACTAGCGGGAGGTACGAGCAGTACTTC. Its translation is CASSGTTSGRYEQYF.